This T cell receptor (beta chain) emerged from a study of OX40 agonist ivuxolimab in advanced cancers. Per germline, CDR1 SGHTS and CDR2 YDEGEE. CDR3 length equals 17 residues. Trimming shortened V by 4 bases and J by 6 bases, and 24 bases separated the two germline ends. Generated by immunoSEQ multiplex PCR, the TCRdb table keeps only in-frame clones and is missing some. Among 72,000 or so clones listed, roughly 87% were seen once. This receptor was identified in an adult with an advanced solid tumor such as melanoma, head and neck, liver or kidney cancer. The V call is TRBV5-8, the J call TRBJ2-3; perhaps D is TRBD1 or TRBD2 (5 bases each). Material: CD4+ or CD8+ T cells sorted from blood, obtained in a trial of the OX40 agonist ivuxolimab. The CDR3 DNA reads TGTGCCAGCAGCCACGGTATGGGGACCAGCCGGTCCGATACGCAGTATTTT. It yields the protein CASSHGMGTSRSDTQYF.